This passage covers 22 T cell receptor beta chains from one sample sequenced in a study of blood T cell repertoires in COVID-19. Sequencing was performed with immunoSEQ multiplex PCR; in TCRdb, only in-frame clones are kept and a portion is missing. Here the sample spans around 310,000 clones, 90% being singletons. Sequencing used peripheral blood. The receptors were gathered from a middle-aged woman with COVID-19, enrolled during active disease.

This rearrangement joins TRBV21-1 to TRBJ2-7; TRBD1 is taken as the D call from the table, unchecked against the DNA. TRBV21-1 is a pseudogene. The CDR3 spans 19 residues. CDR3 coding DNA: TGTGCCAGCAGCAAATCCTCTTTTAGATTTTTGGGACAGGGCCTAGGACAGTACTTC. Its protein product is CASSKSSFRFLGQGLGQYF.

V is TRBV18 and J is TRBJ1-2, with D maybe TRBD1 (6 bases). The germline gives CDR1 KGHSH, CDR2 LQKENI. Trimming pared 3 bases from V and 8 bases from J, leaving 16 bases between. This CDR3 region has 14 residues. This CDR3 is CASSPLDSTGGYTF. CDR3 coding DNA: TGTGCCAGCTCACCTTTGGACAGCACCGGGGGCTACACCTTC.

There are a few counts of this clone. Other DNA variants within this sample encode the same CDR3. This rearrangement joins TRBV5-1 to TRBJ2-1, with 8 bases identical to TRBD2. CDR1 and CDR2 (germline): SGHRS, YFSETQ. The CDR3 length is 15 residues. V was clipped by 4 bases and J by 0 bases; unmatched bases: 3. The chain's CDR3 is CASSPSGSSYNEQFF. As DNA, the CDR3 is TGCGCCAGCAGCCCGAGCGGGAGCTCCTACAATGAGCAGTTCTTC.

CDR3 DNA: TGTGCCAGCAGCCCACCTCTAAGCTACGAGCAGTACTTC. Its protein is CASSPPLSYEQYF. The V gene is TRBV6-2 or TRBV6-3, the J gene TRBJ2-7; D remains unclear. V shed 6 bases and J shed 3 bases, with 12 bases lying between them. CDR3 length: 13 amino acids. Germline CDR1 MNHEY, CDR2 SVGEGT.

The rearrangement uses TRBV5-1 and TRBJ2-7; D gene ambiguous. The germline V and J ends were trimmed by 0 bases and 4 bases, with 20 bases remaining between them. Germline V gene sequence: CDR1 SGHRS, CDR2 YFSETQ. This CDR3 has 17 residues. Written as DNA, the CDR3 is TGCGCCAGCAGCTTGGCCCTGGCCGCGGAAAGTCGGTACGAGCAGTACTTC. It encodes CASSLALAAESRYEQYF.

The CDR3 sequence: CAISPSGGGNTIYF. CDR3 in DNA: TGTGCCATCAGTCCCTCGGGGGGCGGAAACACCATATATTTT. The V and J genes are TRBV10-3 and TRBJ1-3; perhaps TRBD1 as D (6 bases). CDR3 length: 14 amino acids. The V end lost 5 bases, the J end lost 4 bases, and 12 bases lay between the germline ends. Germline loops: CDR1 ENHRY, CDR2 SYGVKD.

The rearrangement joins TRBV15 to TRBJ1-2, with a possible D match to TRBD1 (6 bases). Germline assignment: CDR1 LNHNV and CDR2 YYDKDF (reference sequence). Trimming removed 5 bases from V and 0 bases from J, with 10 bases in between. The CDR3 extends over 14 amino acids. CDR3 nucleotide sequence: TGTGCCACCAGCCGGCGGGGGCCTAACTATGGCTACACCTTC. This translates into CATSRRGPNYGYTF.

The CDR3 bases are TGTGCCAGCAGTTTCGGGATCTCAGGCGGTCAGCCCCAGCATTTT. This translates into CASSFGISGGQPQHF. The rearrangement uses TRBV6-2 or TRBV6-3 and TRBJ1-5, with D uncertain. V dropped 4 bases and J dropped 6 bases, with 16 bases sitting between them. Germline V gives CDR1 MNHEY, CDR2 SVGEGT. The CDR3 runs to 15 residues.

This chain uses TRBV28 with TRBJ2-2; D may be TRBD1 (5 bases). CDR1 MDHEN and CDR2 SYDVKM come from the germline V gene. The V and J ends lost 11 bases and 7 bases respectively, with 17 bases between them. The CDR3 has 13 residues. In nucleotides, the CDR3 is TGTGCCGCAGCGTCCAGGGCCGGCGGGGAGCTGTTTTTT. This codes for CAAASRAGGELFF.

This chain's CDR3 is CASRPLPGGNEKLFF. The CDR3 DNA is TGTGCCAGCAGGCCATTGCCCGGGGGGAATGAAAAACTGTTTTTT. This chain joins TRBV6-5 and TRBJ1-4; a possible D gene is TRBD1 (5 bases). With 6 bases removed from V and 5 bases from J, the gap between germline ends came to 16 bases. CDR3 length equals 15 residues. The V gene's germline CDR1 is MNHEY and CDR2 SVGAGI.

The rearrangement joins TRBV7-2 to TRBJ2-7; 8 nucleotides agree with TRBD2. CDR1 is SGHTA and CDR2 is FQGNSA in the germline V gene. The V and J ends lost 5 bases and 0 bases, in that order; junction bases with no gene match: 6. The CDR3 runs 15 residues. The CDR3 region is CASSITSGFSYEQYF. For the CDR3, the DNA is TGTGCCAGCAGCATAACTAGCGGATTCTCCTACGAGCAGTACTTC.

This clone came up a few times. This CDR3 reads CASSLGTSPLQYF. The CDR3 bases are TGTGCCAGCAGCTTAGGGACTTCGCCGTTGCAGTATTTT. The chain combines TRBV5-4 with TRBJ2-3; maybe TRBD2 (6 bases). The CDR3 consists of 13 residues. Germline V CDR1 and CDR2: SGHNT, YYREEE (reference sequence). Between the trimmed V and J ends, which lost 2 bases and 11 bases, there was a span of 15 bases.

This chain links TRBV14 with TRBJ1-4, with D maybe TRBD1 (5 bases). Germline V CDR1 and CDR2: SGHDN, FVKESK. The CDR3 runs to 15 residues. The V gene lost 4 bases and the J gene lost 3 bases, with 12 bases spanning the gap. The CDR3 here is CASSRSGGANEKLFF. CDR3 DNA sequence: TGTGCCAGCAGCCGAAGTGGAGGGGCTAATGAAAAACTGTTTTTT.

V and J are TRBV19 and TRBJ1-3; 7 bases align to TRBD1. In germline, CDR1 is LNHDA, CDR2 SQIVND (reference sequence). The junction had 9 bases not matched to a gene; V was cut back by 10 bases and J by 3 bases. CDR3 length equals 14 residues. The CDR3: CATAGQQDGNTIYF. The CDR3 DNA sequence: TGTGCCACCGCGGGACAGCAAGATGGAAACACCATATATTTT.

This sequence joins TRBV5-4 and TRBJ2-6; D remains ambiguous. This CDR3 contains 16 residues. Germline V gives CDR1 SGHNT, CDR2 YYREEE (reference sequence). Trimming left V 6 bases short and J 4 bases short, with 17 bases between. The CDR3 sequence is CASTSVAVQGANVLTF. The CDR3 DNA follows: TGTGCCAGCACCTCAGTGGCGGTACAAGGGGCCAACGTCCTGACTTTC.

The chain carries TRBV7-9 and TRBJ2-7; no definite D call. Trimming shortened V by 5 bases and J by 5 bases, and 16 bases separated the two germline ends. CDR3 length equals 14 residues. Germline-derived CDR1 and CDR2 are SEHNR and FQNEAQ (reference sequence). The DNA of the CDR3 is TGTGCCAGCAGCCCTGGTGTCTACGAGGACGAGCAGTACTTC. This encodes CASSPGVYEDEQYF.

The J gene is TRBJ1-1, the V gene TRBV20-1; no firm D call. The V end was cut by 5 bases, the J end by 1 base, with 5 bases between. This CDR3 is 11 amino acids long. CDR1 is DFQATT and CDR2 is SNEGSKA in the germline V gene (reference sequence). Written as DNA, the CDR3 is TGCAGTGCTCTAGAGAACACTGAAGCTTTCTTT. This encodes CSALENTEAFF.

The chain carries TRBV5-4 and TRBJ2-7; D possibly corresponds to TRBD1 (6 bases). V lost 3 bases to trimming and J lost 5 bases, with 15 bases between them. This CDR3 has 14 residues. The germline gives CDR1 SGHNT, CDR2 YYREEE (reference sequence). The CDR3 DNA is TGTGCCAGCAGCTCGGGACAAAAATGGAACGAGCAGTACTTC. It encodes CASSSGQKWNEQYF.

The chain is built from TRBV5-5 and TRBJ2-7; 10 nucleotides line up with TRBD2. This CDR3 has 15 residues. The V gene's germline CDR1 is SGHKS and CDR2 YYEKEE (reference sequence). V shed 3 bases, J shed 2 bases, and the junction held 5 bases outside the gene matches. CDR3 DNA: TGTGCCAGCAGCTACCACGGGACTAGCGCCTACGAGCAGTACTTC. Its translation is CASSYHGTSAYEQYF.

Of note for this clone: Germline is not matched at one junction end, which may reflect a read error. The genes are TRBV28 and TRBJ1-3; a weak D match, TRBD1 (5 bases). Per the germline V gene, CDR1 is MDHEN and CDR2 is SYDVKM. The CDR3 consists of 14 residues. The CDR3 region is CASSFQGIGNAIYF. CDR3 nucleotide sequence: TGTGCCAGCAGTTTCCAGGGAATAGGAAACGCCATATATTTT.

The chain is built from TRBV5-6 and TRBJ1-4; 8 bases are shared with TRBD1. CDR3 size: 14 residues. Germline CDR1 reads SGHDT; CDR2 reads YYEEEE. The V segment lost 4 bases and the J segment 4 bases; nucleotides outside the gene matches: 3. CDR3 bases: TGTGCCAGCAGCGCGACAGGGGTTAATGAAAAACTGTTTTTT. The encoded protein is CASSATGVNEKLFF.

This clone has a handful of counts. The chain has TRBV2 and TRBJ1-2, with TRBD1 matching 7 bases. The CDR3 consists of 13 residues. Germline V CDR1 and CDR2: SNHLY, FYNNEI. The V gene end was trimmed by 4 bases and the J gene end by 4 bases; junction bases not matched to a gene: 3. The CDR3 nucleotides read TGTGCCAGCAGTGCGGACAGGACCTATGGCTACACCTTC. Amino acid sequence: CASSADRTYGYTF. Filled out from reference TRBV2 and TRBJ1-2, the complete variable domain reads EPEVTQTPSHQVTQMGQEVILRCVPISNHLYFYWYRQILGQKVEFLVSFYNNEISEKSEIFDDQFSVERPDGSNFTLKIRSTKLEDSAMYFCASSADRTYGYTFGSGTRLTVV.